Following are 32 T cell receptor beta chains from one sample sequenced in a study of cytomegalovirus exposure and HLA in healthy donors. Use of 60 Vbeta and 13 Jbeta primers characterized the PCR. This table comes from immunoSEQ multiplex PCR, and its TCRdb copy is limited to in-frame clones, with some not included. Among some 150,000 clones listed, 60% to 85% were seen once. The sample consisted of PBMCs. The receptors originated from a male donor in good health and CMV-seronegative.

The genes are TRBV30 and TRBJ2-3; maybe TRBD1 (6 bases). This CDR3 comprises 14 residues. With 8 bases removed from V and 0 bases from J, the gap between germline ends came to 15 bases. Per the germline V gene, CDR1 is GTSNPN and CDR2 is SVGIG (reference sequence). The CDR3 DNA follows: TGTGCCCGTCGCGTGGGGGCTAGCACAGATACGCAGTATTTT. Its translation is CARRVGASTDTQYF.

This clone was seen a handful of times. CDR3 protein: CSVDNGGTEAFF. In DNA, the CDR3 is TGCAGCGTTGATAACGGGGGCACTGAAGCTTTCTTT. The chain couples TRBV29-1 to TRBJ1-1, with D maybe TRBD1 (5 bases). Looked up from germline, CDR1 is SQVTM and CDR2 is ANQGSEA. The V gene lost 3 bases and the J gene lost 4 bases, with 9 bases spanning the gap. The CDR3 contains 12 residues.

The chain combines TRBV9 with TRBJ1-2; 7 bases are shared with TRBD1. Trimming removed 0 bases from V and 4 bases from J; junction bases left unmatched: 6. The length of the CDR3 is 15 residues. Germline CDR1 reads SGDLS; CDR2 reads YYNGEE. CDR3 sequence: CASSVEDRASYGYTF. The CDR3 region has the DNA TGTGCCAGCAGCGTAGAAGACAGGGCCTCCTATGGCTACACCTTC.

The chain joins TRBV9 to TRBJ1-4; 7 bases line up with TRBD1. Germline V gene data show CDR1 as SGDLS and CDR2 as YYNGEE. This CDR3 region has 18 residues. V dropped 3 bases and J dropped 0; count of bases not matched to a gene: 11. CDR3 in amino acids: CASSAETGFPSTNEKLFF. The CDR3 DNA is TGTGCCAGCAGCGCCGAGACAGGGTTCCCTTCAACTAATGAAAAACTGTTTTTT. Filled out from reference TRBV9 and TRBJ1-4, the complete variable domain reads DSGVTQTPKHLITATGQRVTLRCSPRSGDLSVYWYQQSLDQGLQFLIQYYNGEERAKGNILERFSAQQFPDLHSELNLSSLELGDSALYFCASSAETGFPSTNEKLFFGSGTQLSVL.

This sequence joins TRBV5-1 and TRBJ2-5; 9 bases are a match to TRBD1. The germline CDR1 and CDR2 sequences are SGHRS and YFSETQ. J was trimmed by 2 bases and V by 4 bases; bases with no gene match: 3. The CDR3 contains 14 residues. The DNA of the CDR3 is TGCGCCAGCAGCGTGGGACAGGGACAAGAGACCCAGTACTTC. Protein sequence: CASSVGQGQETQYF.

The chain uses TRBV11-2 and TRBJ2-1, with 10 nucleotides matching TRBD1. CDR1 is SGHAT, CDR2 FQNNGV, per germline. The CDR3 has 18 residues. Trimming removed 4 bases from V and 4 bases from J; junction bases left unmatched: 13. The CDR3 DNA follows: TGTGCCAGCAGCTCTATGGACCCGGACAGGGGGGCTTACAATGAGCAGTTCTTC. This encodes CASSSMDPDRGAYNEQFF.

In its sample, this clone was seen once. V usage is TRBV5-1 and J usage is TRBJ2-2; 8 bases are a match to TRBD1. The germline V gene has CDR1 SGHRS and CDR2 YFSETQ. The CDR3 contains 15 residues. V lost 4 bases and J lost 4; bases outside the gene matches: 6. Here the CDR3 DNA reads TGCGCCAGCAGCGTCAGGGGGCCGGGCACCGGGGAGCTGTTTTTT. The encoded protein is CASSVRGPGTGELFF.

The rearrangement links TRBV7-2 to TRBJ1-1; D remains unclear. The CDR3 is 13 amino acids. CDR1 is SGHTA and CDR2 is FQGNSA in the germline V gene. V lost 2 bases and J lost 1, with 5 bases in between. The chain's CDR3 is CASSLIENTEAFF. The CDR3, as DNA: TGTGCCAGCAGCTTAATAGAGAACACTGAAGCTTTCTTT.

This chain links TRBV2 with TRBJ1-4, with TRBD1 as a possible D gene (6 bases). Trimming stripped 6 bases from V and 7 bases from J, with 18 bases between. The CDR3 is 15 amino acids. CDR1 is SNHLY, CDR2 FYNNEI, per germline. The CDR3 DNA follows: TGTGCCAGCAGGGGATCACAGGGCTGGGGTGAAAAACTGTTTTTT. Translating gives CASRGSQGWGEKLFF.

The CDR3 DNA follows: TGTGCCAGCTCATCGGGACTAGCGGGAATTAGGTCCGGGGAGCTGTTTTTT. Its protein product is CASSSGLAGIRSGELFF. The rearrangement uses TRBV18 and TRBJ2-2; TRBD2 agrees at 13 bases. Trimming removed 5 bases from V and 6 bases from J; junction bases left unmatched: 9. The length of the CDR3 is 17 residues. Germline lookup yields CDR1 KGHSH and CDR2 LQKENI.

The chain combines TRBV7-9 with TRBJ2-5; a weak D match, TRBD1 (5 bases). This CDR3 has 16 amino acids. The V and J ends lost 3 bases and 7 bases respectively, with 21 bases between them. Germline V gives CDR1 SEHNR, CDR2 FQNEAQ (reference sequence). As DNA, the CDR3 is TGTGCCAGCAGCTTGGCAGGGTCTCACTTACTGGGGACCCAGTACTTC. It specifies CASSLAGSHLLGTQYF.

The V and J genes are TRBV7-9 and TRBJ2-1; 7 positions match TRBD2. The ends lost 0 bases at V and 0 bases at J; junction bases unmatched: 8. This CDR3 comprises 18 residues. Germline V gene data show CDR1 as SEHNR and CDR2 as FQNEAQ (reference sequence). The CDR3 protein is CASSLAPSGVSSYNEQFF. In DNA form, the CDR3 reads TGTGCCAGCAGCTTAGCCCCAAGCGGGGTCAGCTCCTACAATGAGCAGTTCTTC.

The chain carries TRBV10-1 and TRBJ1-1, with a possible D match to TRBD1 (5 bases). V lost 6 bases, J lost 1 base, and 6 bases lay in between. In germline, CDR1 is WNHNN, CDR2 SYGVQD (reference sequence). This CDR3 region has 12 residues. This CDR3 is CASRGENTEAFF. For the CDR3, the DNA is TGCGCCAGCAGAGGGGAGAACACTGAAGCTTTCTTT.

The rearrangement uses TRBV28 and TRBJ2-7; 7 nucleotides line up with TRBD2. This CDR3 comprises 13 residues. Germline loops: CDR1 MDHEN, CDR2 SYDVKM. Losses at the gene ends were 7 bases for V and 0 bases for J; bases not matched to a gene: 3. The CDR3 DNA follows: TGTGCCAGCAACGGCGGGAGCTCCTACGAGCAGTACTTC. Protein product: CASNGGSSYEQYF.

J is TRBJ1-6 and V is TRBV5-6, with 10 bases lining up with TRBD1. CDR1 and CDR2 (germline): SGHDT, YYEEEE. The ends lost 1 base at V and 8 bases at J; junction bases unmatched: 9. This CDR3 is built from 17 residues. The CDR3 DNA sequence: TGTGCCAGCAGCTTGAGGGACAGGGGTTTGCATGATTCACCCCTCCACTTT. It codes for CASSLRDRGLHDSPLHF.

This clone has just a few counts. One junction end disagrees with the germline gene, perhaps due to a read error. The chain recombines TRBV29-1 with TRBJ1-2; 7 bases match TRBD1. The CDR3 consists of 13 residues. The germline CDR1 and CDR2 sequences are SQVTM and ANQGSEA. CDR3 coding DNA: TGCAGCGTCGAAGGGGGACAGCACTATGGCTACACCTTC. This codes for CSVEGGQHYGYTF.

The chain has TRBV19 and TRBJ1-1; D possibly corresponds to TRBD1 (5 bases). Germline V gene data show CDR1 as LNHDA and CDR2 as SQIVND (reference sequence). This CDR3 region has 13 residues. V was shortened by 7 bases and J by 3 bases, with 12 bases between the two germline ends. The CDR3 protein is CASTYQGYTEAFF. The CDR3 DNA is TGTGCCAGTACCTACCAGGGATACACTGAAGCTTTCTTT.

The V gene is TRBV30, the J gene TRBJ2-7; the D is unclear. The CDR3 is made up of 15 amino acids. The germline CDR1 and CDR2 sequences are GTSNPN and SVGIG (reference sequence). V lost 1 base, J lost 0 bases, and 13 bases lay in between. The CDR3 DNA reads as TGTGCCTGGAGTGCACCTAGGCCCCTCTCCTACGAGCAGTACTTC. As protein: CAWSAPRPLSYEQYF.

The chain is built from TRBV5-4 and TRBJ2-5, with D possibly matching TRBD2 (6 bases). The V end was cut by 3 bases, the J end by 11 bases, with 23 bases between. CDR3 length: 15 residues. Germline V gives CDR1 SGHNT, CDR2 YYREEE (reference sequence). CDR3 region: CASSSIREVGRAQYF. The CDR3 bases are TGTGCCAGCAGCTCAATCAGGGAGGTGGGCCGCGCGCAGTACTTC.

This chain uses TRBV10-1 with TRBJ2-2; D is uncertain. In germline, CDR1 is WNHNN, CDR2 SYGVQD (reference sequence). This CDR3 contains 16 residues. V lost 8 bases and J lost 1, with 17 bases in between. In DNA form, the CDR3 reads TGCGCCAGCGACTTATGTCGAACGCAGAACACCGGGGAGCTGTTTTTT. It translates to CASDLCRTQNTGELFF.

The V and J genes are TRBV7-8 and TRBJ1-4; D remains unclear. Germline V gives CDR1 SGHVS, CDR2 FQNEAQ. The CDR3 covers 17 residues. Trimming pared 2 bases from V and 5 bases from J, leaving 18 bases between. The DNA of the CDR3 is TGTGCCAGCAGCTTACGTTTCGCGGGGAGTGGAAATGAAAAACTGTTTTTT. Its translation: CASSLRFAGSGNEKLFF.

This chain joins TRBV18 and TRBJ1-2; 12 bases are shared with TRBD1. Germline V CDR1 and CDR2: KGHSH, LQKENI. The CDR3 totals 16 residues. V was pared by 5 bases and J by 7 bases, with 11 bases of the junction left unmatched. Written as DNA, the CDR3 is TGTGCCAGCTCAGAGGCCGGGGGACAGGGGGCGTTTGGCTACACCTTC. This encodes CASSEAGGQGAFGYTF.

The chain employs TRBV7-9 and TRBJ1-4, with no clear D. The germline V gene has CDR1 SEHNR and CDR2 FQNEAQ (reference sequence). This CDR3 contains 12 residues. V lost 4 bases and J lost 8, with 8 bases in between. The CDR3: CASSSGREKLFF. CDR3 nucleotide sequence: TGTGCCAGCAGCTCGGGTCGCGAAAAACTGTTTTTT.

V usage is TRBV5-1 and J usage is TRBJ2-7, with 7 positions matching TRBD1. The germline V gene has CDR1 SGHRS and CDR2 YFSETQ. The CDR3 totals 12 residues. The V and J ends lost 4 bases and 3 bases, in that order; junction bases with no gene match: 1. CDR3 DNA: TGCGCCAGCAGCAGGGACAGCTACGAGCAGTACTTC. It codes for CASSRDSYEQYF. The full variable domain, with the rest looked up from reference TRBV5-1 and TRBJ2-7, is KAGVTQTPRYLIKTRGQQVTLSCSPISGHRSVSWYQQTPGQGLQFLFEYFSETQRNKGNFPGRFSGRQFSNSRSEMNVSTLELGDSALYLCASSRDSYEQYFGPGTRLTVT.

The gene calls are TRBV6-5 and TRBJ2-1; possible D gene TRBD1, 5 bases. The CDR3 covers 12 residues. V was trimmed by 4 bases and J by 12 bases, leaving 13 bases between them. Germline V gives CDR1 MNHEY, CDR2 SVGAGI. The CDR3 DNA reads TGTGCCAGCAGTTTCAACGGTGGGGCGCAGTTCTTC. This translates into CASSFNGGAQFF.

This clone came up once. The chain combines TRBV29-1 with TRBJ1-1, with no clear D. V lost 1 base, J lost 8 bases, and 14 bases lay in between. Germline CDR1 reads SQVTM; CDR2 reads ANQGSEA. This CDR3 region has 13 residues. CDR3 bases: TGCAGCGTTGAAGTATACAGCGGTGGGGAAGCTTTCTTT. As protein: CSVEVYSGGEAFF.

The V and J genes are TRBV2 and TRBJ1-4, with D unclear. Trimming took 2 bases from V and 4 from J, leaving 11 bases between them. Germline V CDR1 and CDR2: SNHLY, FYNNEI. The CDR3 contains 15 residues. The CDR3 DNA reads TGTGCCAGCAGTGAAACTATTCCGGGTAATGAAAAACTGTTTTTT. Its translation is CASSETIPGNEKLFF.

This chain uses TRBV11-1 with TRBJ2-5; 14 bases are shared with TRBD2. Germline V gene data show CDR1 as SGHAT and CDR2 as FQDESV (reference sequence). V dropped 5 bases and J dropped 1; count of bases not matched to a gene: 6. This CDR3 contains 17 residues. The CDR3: CASSRLAGGLSQETQYF. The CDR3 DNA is TGTGCCAGCAGCAGACTAGCGGGAGGGCTCTCCCAAGAGACCCAGTACTTC.

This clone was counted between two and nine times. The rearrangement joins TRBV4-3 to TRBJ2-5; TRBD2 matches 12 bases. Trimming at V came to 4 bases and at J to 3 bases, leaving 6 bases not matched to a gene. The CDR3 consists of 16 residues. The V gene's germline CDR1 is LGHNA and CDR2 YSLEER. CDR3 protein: CASSLSLAGGEETQYF. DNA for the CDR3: TGCGCCAGCAGCCTCTCACTAGCGGGGGGCGAAGAGACCCAGTACTTC.

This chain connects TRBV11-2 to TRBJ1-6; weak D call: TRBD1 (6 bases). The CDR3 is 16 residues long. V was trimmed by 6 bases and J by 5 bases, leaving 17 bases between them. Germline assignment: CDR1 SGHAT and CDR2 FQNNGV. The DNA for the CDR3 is TGTGCCAGCAGTTACTGGACAGTAACTAATAATTCACCCCTCCACTTT. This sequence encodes CASSYWTVTNNSPLHF. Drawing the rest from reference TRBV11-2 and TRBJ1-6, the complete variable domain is EAGVAQSPRYKIIEKRQSVAFWCNPISGHATLYWYQQILGQGPKLLIQFQNNGVVDDSQLPKDRFSAERLKGVDSTLKIQPAKLEDSAVYLCASSYWTVTNNSPLHFGNGTRLTVT.

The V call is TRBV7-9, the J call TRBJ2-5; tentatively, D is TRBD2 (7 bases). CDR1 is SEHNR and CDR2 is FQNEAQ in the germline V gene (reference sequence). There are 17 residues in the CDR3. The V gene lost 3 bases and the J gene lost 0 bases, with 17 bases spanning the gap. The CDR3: CASSFRGRGGYQETQYF. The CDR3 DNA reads TGTGCCAGCAGCTTTAGGGGGAGGGGGGGGTACCAAGAGACCCAGTACTTC.

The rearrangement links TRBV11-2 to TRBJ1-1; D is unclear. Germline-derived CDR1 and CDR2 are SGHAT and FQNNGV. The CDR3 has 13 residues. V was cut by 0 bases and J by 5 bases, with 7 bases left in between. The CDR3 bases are TGTGCCAGCAGCTTAGATACGAGGACTGAAGCTTTCTTT. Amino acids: CASSLDTRTEAFF.